This entry describes one TCR beta chain. The CDR3 sequence is 16 residues long. V dropped 5 bases and J dropped 4; count of bases not matched to a gene: 8. Germline assignment: CDR1 SGHAT and CDR2 FQNNGV. This specimen comes from a study of blood T cell repertoires in COVID-19. The overall study: Samples of COVID-19 (acute and convalescent) were obtained from the United States, Italy and Spain. Sources were T cells, B-cell-depleted T cells, or PBMCs; the material itself was cDNA or gDNA.

Source study methods: Reference gene primer amplification gave nucleated cell count estimates. TCRdb's table, derived via immunoSEQ multiplex PCR, lists solely in-frame clones and lacks some. V and J calls and clone size are given by that table; D and trimming were obtained from the DNA. The sample includes about 69,000 clones, around 90% of them seen just once. V gene TRBV11-2 combines with J gene TRBJ2-5, with TRBD1 matching 12 bases. The sequenced material came from peripheral blood. The receptor comes from a man between 45 and 60 years old with acute or convalescent COVID-19. The DNA for the CDR3 is TGTGCCAGCAGCCCCGGGACAGGGGGCGAGGGAGAGACCCAGTACTTC. It codes for CASSPGTGGEGETQYF.